The rows below give T cell receptor beta chains drawn from one sample of a study of blood T cell repertoires in COVID-19. Produced via immunoSEQ multiplex PCR; TCRdb's table is partial and in-frame only. The repertoire consists of approximately 500,000 clones, with around nine tenths occurring once and the leading ten covering roughly 8%. The source material was peripheral blood. Receptors were obtained from a woman in her 50s with COVID-19, enrolled during active disease. Both conserved end residues are part of each CDR3. D genes are given only for firm matches. Rows give clone size only sometimes, using once, few, many, or a class for an expanded clone.

V,J,D,size,CDR3,DNA
TRBV27,TRBJ1-5,-,-,CASSRTLQGPNQPQHF,TGTGCCAGCAGTAGAACTTTACAGGGTCCCAATCAGCCCCAGCATTTT
TRBV15,TRBJ1-1,TRBD1,-,CATSLAGTGVPEAFF,TGTGCCACCAGCCTGGCCGGGACAGGGGTGCCTGAAGCTTTCTTT
TRBV9,TRBJ2-1,-,-,CASSEPGSSPQFF,TGTGCCAGCAGCGAACCGGGTAGCAGCCCACAGTTCTTC
TRBV5-4,TRBJ2-1,-,-,CASSFGSLRGNEQFF,TGTGCCAGCAGCTTTGGCAGCCTCAGGGGCAATGAGCAGTTCTTC
TRBV27,TRBJ1-5,-,-,CASTSRAGVNQPQHF,TGTGCCAGCACCTCTCGGGCCGGGGTCAATCAGCCCCAGCATTTT
TRBV19,TRBJ1-3,-,-,CASSKPGLSGNTIYF,TGTGCCAGTAGTAAACCAGGACTCTCTGGAAACACCATATATTTT
TRBV30,TRBJ1-5,-,-,CAWSASRVVKSNQPQHF,TGTGCCTGGAGTGCCTCCAGGGTGGTAAAGAGCAATCAGCCCCAGCATTTT
TRBV11-2,TRBJ2-3,-,-,CASTDGGRSTQYF,TGTGCCAGCACCGACGGGGGTAGGAGCACGCAGTATTTT
TRBV4-1,TRBJ2-7,-,once,CASSQGGRAYEQYF,TGCGCCAGCAGCCAAGGAGGCAGGGCTTACGAGCAGTACTTC
TRBV3-1/TRBV3-2,TRBJ1-3,-,once,CASSLLSGNTIYF,TGTGCCAGCAGCCTACTCTCCGGAAACACCATATATTTT
TRBV4-1,TRBJ2-3,-,once,CASSQVSTGRTDTQYF,TGCGCCAGCAGCCAAGTTTCGACAGGCCGCACAGATACGCAGTATTTT
TRBV6-5,TRBJ2-3,-,-,CASTLEGTDTQYF,TGTGCCAGCACTCTCGAGGGCACAGATACGCAGTATTTT
TRBV18,TRBJ1-1,-,once,CASFPRGGYNTEAFF,TGTGCCAGCTTCCCCCGGGGGGGGTATAACACTGAAGCTTTCTTT
TRBV5-4,TRBJ1-5,TRBD1,-,CASSQTGIGQPQHF,TGTGCCAGCAGCCAGACAGGGATTGGGCAGCCCCAGCATTTT
TRBV6-5,TRBJ2-1,TRBD2,-,CASTPPRGGQNEQFF,TGTGCCAGCACTCCCCCGCGGGGGGGGCAAAATGAGCAGTTCTTC
TRBV6-6,TRBJ1-3,TRBD1,-,CASSDKRQGNTIYF,TGTGCCAGCAGCGACAAAAGACAGGGTAACACCATATATTTT
TRBV9,TRBJ2-2,-,-,CASSVDGGANTGELFF,TGTGCCAGCAGCGTAGATGGTGGGGCCAACACCGGGGAGCTGTTTTTT
TRBV6-2/TRBV6-3,TRBJ1-2,TRBD1,-,CASSRPFTGTGAFQNGYTF,TGTGCCAGCAGCCGCCCCTTTACCGGGACAGGGGCCTTCCAAAATGGCTACACCTTC
TRBV11-2,TRBJ2-7,-,-,CASSLVENYEQYF,TGTGCCAGCAGCTTGGTAGAGAACTACGAGCAGTACTTC
TRBV2,TRBJ2-2,-,-,CASSAMGRGELFF,TGTGCCAGCAGTGCAATGGGCCGCGGGGAGCTGTTTTTT
TRBV9,TRBJ2-3,TRBD2,-,CASSATSGSTDTQYF,TGTGCCAGCAGCGCGACTAGCGGCTCCACAGATACGCAGTATTTT
TRBV6-5,TRBJ1-2,TRBD1,-,CASSRADRDGYTF,TGTGCCAGCAGTCGAGCGGACAGGGATGGCTACACCTTC
TRBV6-1,TRBJ2-1,-,-,CASSDRLAQEQFF,TGTGCCAGCAGTGATCGTTTGGCACAGGAGCAGTTCTTC
TRBV2,TRBJ1-4,-,-,CVSRTPSKLFF,TGTGTCAGCCGGACTCCTAGTAAACTGTTTTTT
TRBV5-1,TRBJ2-7,-,-,CASSLGGGYEQYF,TGCGCCAGCAGCTTGGGGGGCGGCTACGAGCAGTACTTC
TRBV30,TRBJ2-7,TRBD1,-,CAWGRGDRDYEQYF,TGTGCCTGGGGACGCGGGGACAGGGACTACGAGCAGTACTTC
TRBV24-1,TRBJ2-2,TRBD1,-,CATSDSSGTVNTGELFF,TGTGCCACCAGTGATTCCTCCGGGACAGTGAACACCGGGGAGCTGTTTTTT
TRBV5-8,TRBJ2-3,-,-,CASSQLGGGASPTDTQYF,TGTGCCAGCAGCCAACTTGGTGGGGGGGCCTCCCCTACAGATACGCAGTATTTT
TRBV3-1/TRBV3-2,TRBJ2-1,TRBD1,-,CASSQMGQGNNEQFF,TGTGCCAGCAGCCAAATGGGACAGGGGAACAATGAGCAGTTCTTC
TRBV9,TRBJ2-7,-,-,CASSFGQPEGVYEQYF,TGTGCCAGCAGCTTCGGACAGCCGGAAGGGGTCTACGAGCAGTACTTC
TRBV5-1,TRBJ2-2,-,once,CASSLQILNTGELFF,TGCGCCAGCAGCTTACAAATCTTGAACACCGGGGAGCTGTTTTTT
TRBV9,TRBJ1-2,TRBD1,-,CASSVEGQLSDYGYTF,TGTGCCAGCAGCGTAGAGGGACAGCTTTCCGACTATGGCTACACCTTC
TRBV16,TRBJ1-4,-,once,CASSHLPNEKLFF,TGTGCCAGCAGCCATCTACCGAATGAAAAACTGTTTTTT
TRBV5-5,TRBJ2-7,-,-,CASSSSGTYEQYF,TGTGCCAGCAGCTCCAGCGGAACCTACGAGCAGTACTTC
TRBV6-6,TRBJ2-1,TRBD2,-,CASTRASGGVDEQFF,TGTGCCAGCACCCGGGCTAGCGGGGGGGTAGATGAGCAGTTCTTC
TRBV11-2,TRBJ2-1,-,-,CASSLDWLATNEQFF,TGTGCCAGCAGCTTAGATTGGCTAGCGACGAATGAGCAGTTCTTC
TRBV18,TRBJ2-3,TRBD1,-,CASSLQGSSTDTQYF,TGTGCCAGCTCATTACAGGGGTCTAGCACAGATACGCAGTATTTT
TRBV23-1,TRBJ1-1,TRBD1,-,CASRRQGAPDTEAFF,TGCGCCAGCCGCAGACAGGGGGCGCCGGACACTGAAGCTTTCTTT
TRBV6-5,TRBJ2-7,TRBD1,-,CASSYPGTGAYEQYF,TGTGCCAGCAGTTACCCCGGGACAGGGGCCTACGAGCAGTACTTC
TRBV7-9,TRBJ1-6,-,-,CASSYPGSSSYNSPLHF,TGTGCCAGCAGCTATCCAGGTTCTTCCTCCTATAATTCACCCCTCCACTTT
TRBV6-5,TRBJ2-7,-,-,CASSYGEILSYEQYF,TGTGCCAGCAGTTACGGAGAAATATTATCCTACGAGCAGTACTTC
TRBV28,TRBJ1-6,-,-,CASSLAQGRNSPLHF,TGTGCCAGCAGTTTAGCGCAGGGGCGTAATTCACCCCTCCACTTT
TRBV9,TRBJ1-2,TRBD1,-,CASSATGGDPYGYTF,TGTGCCAGCAGCGCCACAGGGGGCGATCCGTATGGCTACACCTTC
TRBV5-1,TRBJ1-4,-,-,CASSLGGGNERLFF,TGCGCCAGCAGCTTGGGGGGAGGTAATGAAAGACTGTTTTTT
TRBV5-1,TRBJ2-2,-,-,CASSDRTGRAPGELFF,TGCGCCAGCAGTGACAGGACAGGGAGGGCCCCCGGGGAGCTGTTTTTT
TRBV27,TRBJ2-7,TRBD2,-,CASSRWGGGNEQYF,TGTGCCAGCAGCCGTTGGGGGGGAGGGAACGAGCAGTACTTC
TRBV3-1/TRBV3-2,TRBJ1-2,-,-,CASSQNAVDGYTF,TGTGCCAGCAGCCAAAATGCGGTAGATGGCTACACCTTC
TRBV10-2,TRBJ2-1,TRBD2,-,CASRGSSGTYNEQFF,TGCGCCAGCAGGGGATCTAGCGGCACCTACAATGAGCAGTTCTTC